These T cell receptor beta chains were read from a single sample in a study of OX40 agonist ivuxolimab in advanced cancers. Sequencing was performed with immunoSEQ multiplex PCR; in TCRdb, only in-frame clones are kept and a portion is missing. The sample records tens of thousands of clones, around nine tenths being singletons. This specimen consisted of CD4+ or CD8+ T cells sorted from blood, obtained in a trial of the OX40 agonist ivuxolimab. The source is an adult with an advanced solid tumor such as melanoma, head and neck, liver or kidney cancer. Both conserved end residues are part of each CDR3. The D gene is left open where the match is weak. A row's size may be missing; if present it is once, few, many or a size class.

TRBV7-2	TRBJ2-7	NA	NA	CASSTSGVEAYEQYF	TGTGCCAGCAGCACTAGTGGGGTGGAGGCCTACGAGCAGTACTTC
TRBV18	TRBJ2-3	NA	NA	CASSPPRIDTQYF	TGTGCCAGCTCACCACCCAGGATAGATACGCAGTATTTT
TRBV27	TRBJ2-2	NA	NA	CASSLRTGELFF	TGTGCCAGCAGTTTAAGAACCGGGGAGCTGTTTTTT
TRBV6-5	TRBJ1-5	NA	TRBD1	CASSPQTGTQPQHF	TGTGCCAGCAGTCCTCAGACAGGGACCCAGCCCCAGCATTTT
TRBV6-1	TRBJ2-7	NA	NA	CASRRTGPGDEQYF	TGTGCCAGCAGAAGGACAGGTCCGGGGGACGAGCAGTACTTC
TRBV5-5	TRBJ2-7	NA	NA	CASSLALAEQYF	TGTGCCAGCAGCTTGGCCTTGGCCGAGCAGTACTTC
TRBV4-2	TRBJ2-3	NA	TRBD2	CASSQTYGGPLTSGSLGTDTQYF	TGTGCCAGCAGCCAAACCTATGGGGGACCCCTGACTAGCGGGAGTTTAGGCACAGATACGCAGTATTTT
TRBV7-6	TRBJ2-4	NA	NA	CASSTGWQNIQYF	TGTGCCAGCAGCACAGGGTGGCAAAACATTCAGTACTTC
TRBV7-9	TRBJ1-1	NA	NA	CASSPNSHTEAFF	TGTGCCAGCAGCCCGAACTCGCACACTGAAGCTTTCTTT
TRBV4-3	TRBJ2-7	NA	NA	CASSQPRLPSSYEQYF	TGCGCCAGCAGCCAACCGAGACTCCCTAGCTCCTACGAGCAGTACTTC
TRBV18	TRBJ2-7	NA	TRBD2	CASSPGTSGSSIYEQYF	TGTGCCAGCTCTCCCGGGACTAGCGGGAGTTCCATCTACGAGCAGTACTTC
TRBV9	TRBJ1-1	few	NA	CASSVQLNTEAFF	TGTGCCAGCAGCGTTCAGCTAAACACTGAAGCTTTCTTT
TRBV5-1	TRBJ2-1	NA	NA	CASSPSYNEQFF	TGCGCCAGCAGCCCTAGCTACAATGAGCAGTTCTTC
TRBV27	TRBJ2-6	once	NA	CASSPLSGANVLTF	TGTGCCAGCAGTCCCCTTTCTGGGGCCAACGTCCTGACTTTC
TRBV5-4	TRBJ1-2	NA	NA	CASSADSPNYGYTF	TGTGCCAGCAGCGCCGACAGTCCTAACTATGGCTACACCTTC
TRBV5-4	TRBJ2-5	NA	NA	CASSLYGREETQYF	TGTGCCAGCAGCTTGTACGGACGGGAAGAGACCCAGTACTTC
TRBV6-5	TRBJ2-1	NA	NA	CASNNPNHNEQFF	TGTGCCAGCAATAACCCGAATCACAATGAGCAGTTCTTC
TRBV7-3	TRBJ2-1	NA	TRBD2	CASSLTSGTNNEQFF	TGTGCCAGCAGCTTAACTAGCGGGACCAACAATGAGCAGTTCTTC
TRBV7-3	TRBJ2-2	NA	NA	CASSLMIGAGELFF	TGTGCCAGCAGCTTAATGATAGGAGCCGGGGAGCTGTTTTTT
TRBV10-1	TRBJ2-3	NA	NA	CASSPGTSGTTDTQYF	TGCGCCAGCAGTCCTGGGACTTCGGGAACGACAGATACGCAGTATTTT
TRBV5-6	TRBJ2-5	NA	TRBD1	CASSSATGARETQYF	TGTGCCAGCAGCTCCGCCACAGGGGCTCGGGAGACCCAGTACTTC
TRBV27	TRBJ2-3	NA	NA	CATSASSSTDTQYF	TGTGCCACCTCCGCATCTTCAAGCACAGATACGCAGTATTTT
TRBV9	TRBJ2-1	once	TRBD2	CASSLAGSSYNEQFF	TGTGCCAGCTCGTTAGCGGGAAGCTCCTACAATGAGCAGTTCTTC
TRBV2	TRBJ1-1	NA	NA	CASSDDYTEAFF	TGTGCCAGCAGTGATGACTACACTGAAGCTTTCTTT
TRBV7-9	TRBJ1-2	NA	NA	CASSLAQARGTGYTF	TGTGCCAGCAGCTTAGCACAGGCCCGAGGGACTGGCTACACCTTC
TRBV18	TRBJ1-1	few	NA	CASSPQGGTEAFF	TGTGCCAGCTCACCCCAGGGAGGCACTGAAGCTTTCTTT
TRBV7-9	TRBJ1-3	NA	NA	CALERDRGNTIYF	TGTGCTCTCGAACGGGACCGTGGAAACACCATATATTTT
TRBV7-8	TRBJ2-1	NA	NA	CASSLSLQVAYNEQFF	TGTGCCAGCAGCTTATCGTTACAGGTGGCCTACAATGAGCAGTTCTTC
TRBV5-1	TRBJ2-3	few	TRBD1	CASSFGDRERTDTQYF	TGCGCCAGCAGCTTCGGTGACAGGGAACGCACAGATACGCAGTATTTT
TRBV23-1	TRBJ2-7	NA	NA	CASSQSDRGPRLEQYF	TGCGCCAGCAGTCAATCGGACAGAGGACCCCGCTTGGAGCAGTACTTC